A selection of T cell receptor beta chains follows, all from one sample in a study of blood T cell repertoires in COVID-19. Using immunoSEQ multiplex PCR, the repertoire was profiled, and TCRdb retains in-frame clones only, with some absent. The sample lists about 130,000 clones, roughly 83% occurring once. Sequenced material: peripheral blood. These receptors were taken from a woman aged 80 or older with acute or convalescent COVID-19. Both conserved end residues are part of each CDR3. The D gene is left open where the match is weak. Where a row states a size, it is once, few, many or the class of an expanded clone; other rows omit it.

clone_size: .
cdr3_length: 14
v_call: TRBV11-2
j_call: TRBJ2-5
d_call: .
cdr3_aa: CASSFWGAQETQYF
cdr3_nt: TGTGCCAGCAGCTTCTGGGGCGCCCAGGAGACCCAGTACTTC

clone_size: once
cdr3_length: 15
v_call: TRBV9
j_call: TRBJ1-4
d_call: .
cdr3_aa: CASSVGRQPNEKLFF
cdr3_nt: TGTGCCAGCAGCGTAGGTCGACAGCCTAATGAAAAACTGTTTTTT

clone_size: once
cdr3_length: 15
v_call: TRBV10-3
j_call: TRBJ1-2
d_call: .
cdr3_aa: CAISEARGEVYGYTF
cdr3_nt: TGTGCCATCAGTGAGGCGCGCGGAGAAGTCTATGGCTACACCTTC

clone_size: .
cdr3_length: 18
v_call: TRBV4-1
j_call: TRBJ1-2
d_call: TRBD1
cdr3_aa: CASSQPRDRGSKNYGYTF
cdr3_nt: TGCGCCAGCAGCCAACCCCGGGACAGGGGTAGTAAGAACTATGGCTACACCTTC

clone_size: once
cdr3_length: 13
v_call: TRBV7-2
j_call: TRBJ1-5
d_call: .
cdr3_aa: CASSLASNQPQHF
cdr3_nt: TGTGCCAGCAGCTTAGCTAGTAATCAGCCCCAGCATTTT

clone_size: few
cdr3_length: 14
v_call: TRBV19
j_call: TRBJ1-2
d_call: .
cdr3_aa: CASSTGGLYYGYTF
cdr3_nt: TGTGCCAGTAGTACGGGGGGGCTTTACTATGGCTACACCTTC

clone_size: .
cdr3_length: 15
v_call: TRBV18
j_call: TRBJ2-2
d_call: TRBD1
cdr3_aa: CASSPETGVAGELFF
cdr3_nt: TGTGCCAGCTCACCGGAGACAGGGGTCGCCGGGGAGCTGTTTTTT

clone_size: .
cdr3_length: 14
v_call: TRBV5-1
j_call: TRBJ1-2
d_call: .
cdr3_aa: CASSRTEGPYGYTF
cdr3_nt: TGCGCCAGCAGCCGGACGGAGGGACCCTATGGCTACACCTTC

clone_size: .
cdr3_length: 14
v_call: TRBV10-3
j_call: TRBJ1-6
d_call: .
cdr3_aa: CAISNQRADSPLHF
cdr3_nt: TGTGCCATCAGCAACCAACGTGCGGATTCACCCCTCCACTTT

clone_size: .
cdr3_length: 16
v_call: TRBV29-1
j_call: TRBJ1-2
d_call: .
cdr3_aa: CSVFDGTKPYNYGYTF
cdr3_nt: TGCAGCGTTTTTGATGGGACAAAACCCTATAACTATGGCTACACCTTC

clone_size: .
cdr3_length: 19
v_call: TRBV23-1
j_call: TRBJ1-5
d_call: .
cdr3_aa: CASFPQQLGLGLSNQPQHF
cdr3_nt: TGCGCCAGTTTCCCCCAACAGCTTGGATTGGGCCTTAGCAATCAGCCCCAGCATTTT

clone_size: .
cdr3_length: 14
v_call: TRBV7-9
j_call: TRBJ1-3
d_call: TRBD1
cdr3_aa: CASSDDRAGNTIYF
cdr3_nt: TGTGCCAGCAGCGACGACAGGGCTGGAAACACCATATATTTT

clone_size: .
cdr3_length: 15
v_call: TRBV4-1
j_call: TRBJ2-1
d_call: TRBD2
cdr3_aa: CASSRLAGGGNEQFF
cdr3_nt: TGCGCCAGCAGCCGGCTGGCCGGGGGGGGAAATGAGCAGTTCTTC

clone_size: .
cdr3_length: 17
v_call: TRBV4-1
j_call: TRBJ2-5
d_call: .
cdr3_aa: CASSQEKSGRFQETQYF
cdr3_nt: TGCGCCAGCAGCCAAGAGAAGTCAGGGAGGTTCCAAGAGACCCAGTACTTC

clone_size: .
cdr3_length: 13
v_call: TRBV6-5
j_call: TRBJ1-1
d_call: TRBD1
cdr3_aa: CASKGTANTEAFF
cdr3_nt: TGTGCCAGCAAAGGGACAGCGAACACTGAAGCTTTCTTT

clone_size: .
cdr3_length: 15
v_call: TRBV9
j_call: TRBJ2-2
d_call: TRBD1
cdr3_aa: CASSGRQGVTGELFF
cdr3_nt: TGTGCCAGCAGCGGCAGACAGGGAGTCACCGGGGAGCTGTTTTTT

clone_size: .
cdr3_length: 12
v_call: TRBV5-4
j_call: TRBJ1-4
d_call: .
cdr3_aa: CASSLSDEKLFF
cdr3_nt: TGTGCCAGCAGCTTGTCAGATGAAAAACTGTTTTTT

clone_size: .
cdr3_length: 14
v_call: TRBV2
j_call: TRBJ1-2
d_call: .
cdr3_aa: CASSEEVGAYGYTF
cdr3_nt: TGTGCCAGCAGTGAAGAAGTAGGGGCGTATGGCTACACCTTC

clone_size: .
cdr3_length: 14
v_call: TRBV5-1
j_call: TRBJ2-1
d_call: TRBD1
cdr3_aa: CASSTLGTDNEQFF
cdr3_nt: TGCGCCAGCAGCACCCTCGGGACAGACAATGAGCAGTTCTTC

clone_size: .
cdr3_length: 16
v_call: TRBV4-1
j_call: TRBJ1-1
d_call: .
cdr3_aa: CASNGAKGVGNTEAFF
cdr3_nt: TGCGCCAGCAATGGGGCGAAGGGCGTTGGGAACACTGAAGCTTTCTTT

clone_size: .
cdr3_length: 13
v_call: TRBV12-3/TRBV12-4
j_call: TRBJ1-2
d_call: .
cdr3_aa: CASSDVGLYGYTF
cdr3_nt: TGTGCCAGCAGCGACGTGGGGCTCTATGGCTACACCTTC

clone_size: .
cdr3_length: 12
v_call: TRBV5-4
j_call: TRBJ1-1
d_call: TRBD1
cdr3_aa: CASSLTGGLTFF
cdr3_nt: TGTGCCAGCAGCTTGACAGGGGGCTTAACTTTCTTT

clone_size: .
cdr3_length: 15
v_call: TRBV6-5
j_call: TRBJ2-3
d_call: TRBD1
cdr3_aa: CASSSPDRGSDTQYF
cdr3_nt: TGTGCCAGCAGTTCCCCGGACAGGGGCTCAGATACGCAGTATTTT

clone_size: .
cdr3_length: 13
v_call: TRBV19
j_call: TRBJ1-2
d_call: .
cdr3_aa: CASSSSGGSGYTF
cdr3_nt: TGTGCCAGTAGTAGTTCGGGGGGCAGTGGCTACACCTTC

clone_size: once
cdr3_length: 13
v_call: TRBV10-2
j_call: TRBJ2-3
d_call: .
cdr3_aa: CATRLGGTDTQYF
cdr3_nt: TGCGCCACCCGACTAGGGGGCACAGATACGCAGTATTTT

clone_size: .
cdr3_length: 13
v_call: TRBV14
j_call: TRBJ2-5
d_call: .
cdr3_aa: CASSENREKTQYF
cdr3_nt: TGTGCCAGCAGCGAAAACAGGGAGAAGACCCAGTACTTC

clone_size: .
cdr3_length: 17
v_call: TRBV9
j_call: TRBJ1-1
d_call: TRBD1
cdr3_aa: CASSVGSGGLGDTEAFF
cdr3_nt: TGTGCCAGCAGCGTAGGGTCAGGGGGCTTGGGGGACACTGAAGCTTTCTTT

clone_size: .
cdr3_length: 15
v_call: TRBV7-3
j_call: TRBJ2-1
d_call: .
cdr3_aa: CASSATGYLRNEQFF
cdr3_nt: TGTGCCAGCAGCGCTACAGGGTACCTAAGGAATGAGCAGTTCTTC

clone_size: .
cdr3_length: 15
v_call: TRBV19
j_call: TRBJ1-5
d_call: .
cdr3_aa: CASTSDEEGNQPQHF
cdr3_nt: TGTGCCAGTACCTCGGATGAAGAGGGCAATCAGCCCCAGCATTTT

clone_size: .
cdr3_length: 15
v_call: TRBV5-4
j_call: TRBJ1-2
d_call: TRBD1
cdr3_aa: CASSAGGSTNYGYTF
cdr3_nt: TGTGCCAGCAGCGCAGGGGGCTCCACTAACTATGGCTACACCTTC

clone_size: .
cdr3_length: 15
v_call: TRBV9
j_call: TRBJ2-5
d_call: .
cdr3_aa: CASSASGLLKETQYF
cdr3_nt: TGTGCCAGCAGCGCCTCAGGGTTACTAAAAGAGACCCAGTACTTC

clone_size: .
cdr3_length: 15
v_call: TRBV9
j_call: TRBJ1-1
d_call: .
cdr3_aa: CASSVVGQFNTEAFF
cdr3_nt: TGTGCCAGCAGCGTAGTTGGTCAGTTTAACACTGAAGCTTTCTTT

clone_size: .
cdr3_length: 14
v_call: TRBV27
j_call: TRBJ2-5
d_call: .
cdr3_aa: CASSSPGRQETQYF
cdr3_nt: TGTGCCAGCAGTTCCCCAGGGCGGCAAGAGACCCAGTACTTC

clone_size: .
cdr3_length: 16
v_call: TRBV5-1
j_call: TRBJ2-3
d_call: .
cdr3_aa: CASSLFQGLSPDTQYF
cdr3_nt: TGCGCCAGCAGCTTGTTTCAGGGCCTGAGCCCAGATACGCAGTATTTT

clone_size: .
cdr3_length: 12
v_call: TRBV5-1
j_call: TRBJ1-2
d_call: .
cdr3_aa: CASSVDSYGYTF
cdr3_nt: TGCGCCAGCAGCGTCGACAGTTATGGCTACACCTTC

clone_size: .
cdr3_length: 15
v_call: TRBV4-3
j_call: TRBJ2-7
d_call: .
cdr3_aa: CASSQDIGTSYEQYF
cdr3_nt: TGCGCCAGCAGCCAAGATATAGGGACTTCCTACGAGCAGTACTTC

clone_size: .
cdr3_length: 15
v_call: TRBV5-1
j_call: TRBJ2-5
d_call: .
cdr3_aa: CASTRDPGAQETQYF
cdr3_nt: TGCGCCAGCACCCGCGACCCTGGGGCCCAAGAGACCCAGTACTTC

clone_size: .
cdr3_length: 17
v_call: TRBV19
j_call: TRBJ1-1
d_call: TRBD1
cdr3_aa: CASSIVGTGVANTEAFF
cdr3_nt: TGTGCCAGTAGTATAGTTGGGACAGGGGTGGCGAACACTGAAGCTTTCTTT

clone_size: once
cdr3_length: 17
v_call: TRBV5-1
j_call: TRBJ1-2
d_call: TRBD1
cdr3_aa: CASSPWGQPPANYGYTF
cdr3_nt: TGCGCCAGCAGCCCGTGGGGACAGCCTCCCGCTAACTATGGCTACACCTTC

clone_size: .
cdr3_length: 13
v_call: TRBV11-3
j_call: TRBJ2-2
d_call: .
cdr3_aa: CASRSTSTGELFF
cdr3_nt: TGTGCCAGCAGATCAACTAGCACCGGGGAGCTGTTTTTT

clone_size: .
cdr3_length: 13
v_call: TRBV25-1
j_call: TRBJ1-2
d_call: .
cdr3_aa: CASSYQMNYGYTF
cdr3_nt: TGTGCCAGCAGTTATCAGATGAACTATGGCTACACCTTC

clone_size: .
cdr3_length: 17
v_call: TRBV6-1
j_call: TRBJ1-5
d_call: .
cdr3_aa: CASSERVGGNGNQPQHF
cdr3_nt: TGTGCCAGCAGTGAAAGGGTCGGGGGTAATGGCAATCAGCCCCAGCATTTT

clone_size: once
cdr3_length: 13
v_call: TRBV4-1
j_call: TRBJ1-2
d_call: TRBD1
cdr3_aa: CASRQGAWYGYTF
cdr3_nt: TGCGCCAGCAGACAGGGGGCGTGGTATGGCTACACCTTC

clone_size: .
cdr3_length: 15
v_call: TRBV5-1
j_call: TRBJ2-7
d_call: .
cdr3_aa: CASSLEDGSSYEQYF
cdr3_nt: TGCGCCAGCAGCTTGGAGGACGGGAGCTCCTACGAGCAGTACTTC

clone_size: .
cdr3_length: 13
v_call: TRBV18
j_call: TRBJ2-5
d_call: .
cdr3_aa: CASSPLLQETQYF
cdr3_nt: TGTGCCAGCTCACCACTTCTACAAGAGACCCAGTACTTC

clone_size: .
cdr3_length: 12
v_call: TRBV7-8
j_call: TRBJ2-4
d_call: .
cdr3_aa: CASSPAIGIQYF
cdr3_nt: TGTGCCAGCAGCCCCGCCATCGGCATTCAGTACTTC

clone_size: .
cdr3_length: 14
v_call: TRBV27
j_call: TRBJ1-2
d_call: TRBD1
cdr3_aa: CASSLGQGARGYTF
cdr3_nt: TGTGCCAGCAGTTTAGGCCAGGGGGCGCGAGGCTACACCTTC

clone_size: .
cdr3_length: 13
v_call: TRBV5-6
j_call: TRBJ1-2
d_call: .
cdr3_aa: CASSLRGNYGYTF
cdr3_nt: TGTGCCAGCAGCTTAAGGGGTAACTATGGCTACACCTTC

clone_size: few
cdr3_length: 12
v_call: TRBV7-3
j_call: TRBJ1-1
d_call: .
cdr3_aa: CASSNEGTEAFF
cdr3_nt: TGTGCCAGCAGCAACGAGGGAACTGAAGCTTTCTTT

clone_size: .
cdr3_length: 15
v_call: TRBV5-4
j_call: TRBJ2-1
d_call: .
cdr3_aa: CASSPGHFQGNEQFF
cdr3_nt: TGTGCCAGCAGCCCGGGACATTTTCAAGGCAATGAGCAGTTCTTC